What follows is one TCR beta chain and its context. These data are taken from a study of blood T cells in healthy people across ages. Germline lookup yields CDR1 LGHDT and CDR2 YNNKEL (reference sequence). V dropped 0 bases and J dropped 6 bases, with 9 bases sitting between them. The CDR3 extends over 13 amino acids. The authors ran a second PCR of 7 to 11 cycles using a sample-barcoded 5' primer and a J-beta primer mix. One entry per CDR3 protein results from TCRdb running MiXCR on the 5' RACE reads. The top ten hold more than 25% of the sample, which has around 780,000 distinct CDR3 sequences, more than 55% seen once.

The receptor was derived from a man aged 40-49 years in good health. The chain is built from TRBV3-1 and TRBJ2-7, with a possible D match to TRBD2 (6 bases). Sequencing was performed on blood. The CDR3 sequence is CASSQDGSCEQYF. CDR3 sequence (DNA): TGTGCCAGCAGCCAAGACGGGAGTTGCGAGCAGTACTTC.